This TCR beta chain was documented in a study of radiation and T cells in renal cell carcinoma. Treatment noted: treatment-naive control, cytoreductive nephrectomy. Clear cell pathology was present in this patient's renal cell carcinoma. There are 14 residues in the CDR3. Trimming removed 10 bases from V and 0 bases from J, with 12 bases in between. Per germline, CDR1 MDHEN and CDR2 SYDVKM. Here immunoSEQ multiplex PCR was the method, and the copy in TCRdb shows in-frame clones only, minus some. The table shows under 7,000 clones, with roughly 72% occurring only once. This sequence originates from a human donor with renal cell carcinoma. This specimen was tumor tissue, taken from a patient whose treatment was nephrectomy without radiotherapy. The chain links TRBV28 to TRBJ1-4; the D gene is possibly TRBD1 (5 bases). The CDR3 region is CATSGTPTNEKLFF. For the CDR3, the DNA is TGTGCCACCTCCGGGACGCCAACTAATGAAAAACTGTTTTTT.